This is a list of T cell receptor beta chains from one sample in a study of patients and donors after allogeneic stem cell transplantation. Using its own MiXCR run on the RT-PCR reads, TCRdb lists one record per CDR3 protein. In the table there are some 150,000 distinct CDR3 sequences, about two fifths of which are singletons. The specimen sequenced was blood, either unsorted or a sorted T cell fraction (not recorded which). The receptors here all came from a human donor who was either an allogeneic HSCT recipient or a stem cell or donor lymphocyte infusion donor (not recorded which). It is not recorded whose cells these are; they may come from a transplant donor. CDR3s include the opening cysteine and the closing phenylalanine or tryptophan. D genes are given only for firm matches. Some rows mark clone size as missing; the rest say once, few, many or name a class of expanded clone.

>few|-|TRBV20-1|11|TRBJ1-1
TGCAGTGCTGTCGCCGACATTGAAGCTTTCTTT
CSAVADIEAFF
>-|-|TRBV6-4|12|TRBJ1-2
TGTGCCAGCGTGGGACGGTACTATGGCTACACCTTC
CASVGRYYGYTF
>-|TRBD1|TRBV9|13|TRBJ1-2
TGTGCCAGCAGCGTAGCCGACAGGGTCGGCTACACCTTC
CASSVADRVGYTF
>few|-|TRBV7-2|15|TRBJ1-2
TGTGCCAGCAGCTTAGCGCTTCAGGGTTACTATGGCTACACCTTC
CASSLALQGYYGYTF
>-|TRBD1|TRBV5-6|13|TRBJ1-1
TGTGCCAGCAGCTACGGGACAGGGGACTACGCTTTCTTT
CASSYGTGDYAFF
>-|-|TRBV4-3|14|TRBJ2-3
TGCGCCAGCAGCCAAGATCGACCCTCCGATACGCAGTATTTT
CASSQDRPSDTQYF
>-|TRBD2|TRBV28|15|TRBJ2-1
TGTGCCAGCAGTTCTGGGACTAGCGTATTGAATGAGCAGTTCTTC
CASSSGTSVLNEQFF
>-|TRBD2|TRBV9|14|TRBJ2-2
TGTGCCAGCAGTGGACTAGCGGGCGCCGGGGAGCTGTTTTTT
CASSGLAGAGELFF
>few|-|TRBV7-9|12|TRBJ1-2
TGTGCCAGCAGCTCTCTCGGCTATGGCTACACCTTC
CASSSLGYGYTF
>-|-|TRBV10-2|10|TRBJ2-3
TGCGCCAGCAGGACAGATACGCAGTATTTT
CASRTDTQYF
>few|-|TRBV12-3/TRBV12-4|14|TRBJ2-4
TGTGCCAGCAGTTTTCGAGGAGCCAAAAACATTCAGTACTTC
CASSFRGAKNIQYF
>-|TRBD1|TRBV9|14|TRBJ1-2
TGTGCCAGCAGCGCAGACTGGGACAGGGTGGGCTACACCTTC
CASSADWDRVGYTF
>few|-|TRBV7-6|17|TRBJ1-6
TGTGCCAGCAGCTTAGCAATCCCGAGGTGTTATAATTCACCCCTCCACTTT
CASSLAIPRCYNSPLHF
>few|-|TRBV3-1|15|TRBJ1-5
TGTGCCAGCAGCCCCAGGCCAGGGAACAATCAGCCCCAGCATTTT
CASSPRPGNNQPQHF
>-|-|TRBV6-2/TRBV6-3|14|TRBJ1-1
TGTGCCAGCAGTTACTCTAATTTATGGACTAAAGCTTTCTTT
CASSYSNLWTKAFF
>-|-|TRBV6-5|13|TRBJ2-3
TGTGCCAGCAGTTTACGGGACGGGGATACGCAGTATTTT
CASSLRDGDTQYF
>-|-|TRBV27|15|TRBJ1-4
TGTGCCAGCAGCCAGAGACCGGACAGTGGGGAAAAACTGTTTTTT
CASSQRPDSGEKLFF
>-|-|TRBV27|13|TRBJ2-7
TGTGCCAGCAGTCTTACGAGCTCCTACGAGCAGTACTTC
CASSLTSSYEQYF
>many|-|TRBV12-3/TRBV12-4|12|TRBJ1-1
TGTGCCAGCAGTTTCCAGGACACTGAAGCTTTCTTT
CASSFQDTEAFF
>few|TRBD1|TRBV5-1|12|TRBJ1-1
TGCGCCAGCAGCCGGACAGGGAATGAAGCTTTCTTT
CASSRTGNEAFF
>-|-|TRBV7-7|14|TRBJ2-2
TGTGCTAGCAGACGCGATGGGGCCACCGGGGAGCTGTTTTTT
CASRRDGATGELFF
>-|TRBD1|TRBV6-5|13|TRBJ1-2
TGTGCCAGCACCCGGACAGGGGACTATGGCTACACCTTC
CASTRTGDYGYTF
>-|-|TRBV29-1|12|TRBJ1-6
TGCAGCGTCCGGGACTCTAATTCACCCCCCCACTTT
CSVRDSNSPPHF